A single sample is the source of the 32 T cell receptor beta chains below, sequenced in a study of blood T cell repertoires in COVID-19. Here immunoSEQ multiplex PCR was the method, and the copy in TCRdb shows in-frame clones only, minus some. The sample holds 43,000 or so clones, about nine tenths seen once. Sequencing was performed on peripheral blood. The receptor set was obtained from a man in his 60s with active COVID-19.

The genes are TRBV5-4 and TRBJ2-5, with 8 nucleotides matching TRBD2. This CDR3 is built from 15 residues. V gave up 2 bases and J gave up 5 bases; unmatched junction bases: 8. CDR1 and CDR2 from the germline V gene are SGHNT and YYREEE (reference sequence). CDR3: CASSFDGRGGETQYF. The CDR3 DNA follows: TGTGCCAGCAGCTTCGACGGGAGGGGAGGGGAGACCCAGTACTTC. Full variable domain (rest looked up from reference TRBV5-4 and TRBJ2-5): ETGVTQSPTHLIKTRGQQVTLRCSSQSGHNTVSWYQQALGQGPQFIFQYYREEENGRGNFPPRFSGLQFPNYSSELNVNALELDDSALYLCASSFDGRGGETQYFGPGTRLLVL.

V and J are TRBV7-2 and TRBJ2-3, with a weak D call TRBD1 (8 bases). Germline V gives CDR1 SGHTA, CDR2 FQGNSA. V was clipped by 4 bases and J by 8 bases, with 25 bases between them. This CDR3 region has 17 residues. DNA of the CDR3: TGTGCCAGCAGCTCCCCATCGGGACAGGAATGGGGGGGTACGCAGTATTTT. Its translation: CASSSPSGQEWGGTQYF. Full variable domain (rest looked up from reference TRBV7-2 and TRBJ2-3): GAGVSQSPSNKVTEKGKDVELRCDPISGHTALYWYRQSLGQGLEFLIYFQGNSAPDKSGLPSDRFSAERTGGSVSTLTIQRTQQEDSAVYLCASSSPSGQEWGGTQYFGPGTRLTVL.

This clone occurred once. The genes are TRBV6-2 or TRBV6-3 and TRBJ1-2; 7 nucleotides align to TRBD1. Germline V CDR1 and CDR2: MNHEY, SVGEGT. Trimming cost V 1 base and J 1 base; bases outside gene matches: 12. The CDR3 covers 18 residues. Written as DNA, the CDR3 is TGTGCCAGCAGTTACTTTCTGGACAGGCTGATGGGTAACTATGGCTACACCTTC. This sequence encodes CASSYFLDRLMGNYGYTF.

The V call is TRBV28, the J call TRBJ2-5, with 9 nucleotides matching TRBD2. Germline V lookup: CDR1 MDHEN, CDR2 SYDVKM. V lost 4 bases to trimming and J lost 2 bases; unmatched junction nucleotides: 5. This CDR3 contains 15 residues. CDR3 DNA: TGTGCCAGCAGTTCAAGCGGGGGGTATCAAGAGACCCAGTACTTC. It codes for CASSSSGGYQETQYF.

In the case of this clone: Other DNA sequences of this sample code for an identical CDR3. This chain links TRBV6-5 with TRBJ1-6, with TRBD1 identical over 7 bases. The V segment lost 6 bases and the J segment 10 bases; nucleotides outside the gene matches: 6. This CDR3 has 13 amino acids. Germline CDR1 and CDR2: MNHEY and SVGAGI. The CDR3 sequence: CASRGQRGSPLHF. CDR3 bases: TGTGCCAGCAGGGGACAGAGGGGCTCACCCCTCCACTTT.

The chain joins TRBV25-1 to TRBJ2-1, with D perhaps TRBD2 (7 bases). Trimming took 6 bases from V and 0 from J, leaving 9 bases between them. Germline V gene data show CDR1 as MGHDK and CDR2 as SYGVNS. The CDR3 has 14 amino acids. CDR3 sequence reads: CASRGGGSYNEQFF. Here the CDR3 DNA reads TGTGCCAGCAGGGGAGGGGGCTCCTACAATGAGCAGTTCTTC.

The chain links TRBV5-4 to TRBJ2-5; 8 bases fit TRBD2. The CDR3 contains 14 residues. The junction had 7 bases not matched to a gene; V was cut back by 4 bases and J by 5 bases. Germline values: CDR1 SGHNT, CDR2 YYREEE (reference sequence). The CDR3 nucleotides read TGTGCCAGCAGCCCCGGGGGGGCCCAGGAGACCCAGTACTTC. Protein product: CASSPGGAQETQYF.

V and J are TRBV21-1 and TRBJ2-1; the D call of TRBD2 is as the table states it, not checked on the DNA. TRBV21-1 is a recognized pseudogene. This CDR3 region has 18 residues. CDR3 residues: CASSLYGTSGSSYNEQFF. The CDR3, as DNA: TGTGCCAGCAGCTTATACGGGACTAGCGGGAGTTCCTACAATGAGCAGTTCTTC.

The V gene is TRBV5-6, the J gene TRBJ2-7; D might be TRBD2 (5 bases). Deletions cut 0 bases from V and 5 bases from J, with 9 bases between. CDR1 and CDR2 from the germline V gene are SGHDT and YYEEEE. The CDR3 runs 13 residues. The CDR3 DNA reads as TGTGCCAGCAGCTTGGTTTCGGGGAACGAGCAGTACTTC. Translated: CASSLVSGNEQYF.

The V call is TRBV24-1, the J call TRBJ1-2; D ambiguous. Deletions cut 1 base from V and 4 bases from J, with 9 bases between. The CDR3 loop spans 14 amino acids. Germline CDR1 KGHDR, CDR2 SFDVKD. This CDR3 reads CATSDLVRSYGYTF. In DNA, the CDR3 is TGTGCCACCAGTGATTTAGTCCGGAGCTATGGCTACACCTTC.

The chain has TRBV5-8 and TRBJ1-4; D is uncertain. CDR3 length: 14 amino acids. Trimming removed 1 base at V and 5 bases at J, with 9 bases between. Looked up from germline, CDR1 is SGHTS and CDR2 is YDEGEE. Here the CDR3 reads CASSLWEMNEKLFF. CDR3 sequence (DNA): TGTGCCAGCAGCTTGTGGGAGATGAATGAAAAACTGTTTTTT.

The chain is built from TRBV27 and TRBJ1-1; 8 nucleotides line up with TRBD1. Germline CDR1 MNHEY, CDR2 SMNVEV (reference sequence). The junction had 6 bases not matched to a gene; V was cut back by 5 bases and J by 1 base. The CDR3 totals 15 residues. As DNA, the CDR3 is TGTGCCAGCAGTCCACGGACAGGGACGAACACTGAAGCTTTCTTT. Translated: CASSPRTGTNTEAFF.

The chain carries TRBV24-1 and TRBJ2-2; D gene uncertain. The CDR3 is made up of 12 amino acids. Between the trimmed V and J ends, which lost 12 bases and 2 bases, there was a span of 9 bases. Germline-derived CDR1 and CDR2 are KGHDR and SFDVKD. CDR3 sequence: CAAAGNTGELFF. DNA of the CDR3: TGTGCCGCCGCCGGTAACACCGGGGAGCTGTTTTTT.

DNA of the CDR3: TGTGCCAGCAGTGATTTTTTTCTGGACAGGGATTCGAACACTGAAGCTTTCTTT. This gives the protein CASSDFFLDRDSNTEAFF. This chain uses TRBV6-1 with TRBJ1-1, with 8 bases lining up with TRBD1. The CDR3 consists of 18 residues. Germline values: CDR1 MNHNS, CDR2 SASEGT. Unmatched junction bases numbered 13, after V lost 3 bases and J lost 1 base.

V gene TRBV7-8 combines with J gene TRBJ2-7; possible D gene TRBD2, 7 bases. CDR3 length equals 15 residues. Germline V gives CDR1 SGHVS, CDR2 FQNEAQ. V lost 3 bases and J lost 5, with 17 bases in between. For the CDR3, the DNA is TGTGCCAGCAGCTTCGGGGGCGGGAGACCCCACGAGCAGTACTTC. Amino acid sequence: CASSFGGGRPHEQYF.

In its sample, this clone is medium-sized. This chain uses TRBV9 with TRBJ2-2; 7 nucleotides match TRBD1. This CDR3 is built from 15 residues. The V gene's germline CDR1 is SGDLS and CDR2 YYNGEE. Trimming took 4 bases from V and 0 from J; bases not matched to a gene: 3. The CDR3 sequence is CASSLDRTNTGELFF. CDR3 coding DNA: TGTGCCAGCAGCTTGGACAGGACGAACACCGGGGAGCTGTTTTTT.

The chain couples TRBV2 to TRBJ2-7; 16 bases line up with TRBD2. Trimming took 6 bases from V and 7 from J; bases not matched to a gene: 9. This CDR3 has 16 residues. Germline CDR1 reads SNHLY; CDR2 reads FYNNEI. The CDR3 bases are TGTGCCAGCAGCCCCACGGGACTAGCGGGAGGGGGTGAGCAGTACTTC. It is translated as CASSPTGLAGGGEQYF. The whole variable domain, filled in from reference TRBV2 and TRBJ2-7, reads EPEVTQTPSHQVTQMGQEVILRCVPISNHLYFYWYRQILGQKVEFLVSFYNNEISEKSEIFDDQFSVERPDGSNFTLKIRSTKLEDSAMYFCASSPTGLAGGGEQYFGPGTRLTVT.

The rearrangement uses TRBV4-3 and TRBJ2-1, with D tentatively TRBD1 (5 bases). V lost 0 bases, J lost 3 bases, and 9 bases lay in between. The germline V gene has CDR1 LGHNA and CDR2 YSLEER. This CDR3 has 15 residues. The CDR3 loop is CASSQDRVGYNEQFF. The CDR3, as DNA: TGCGCCAGCAGCCAAGACAGGGTCGGCTACAATGAGCAGTTCTTC.

V usage is TRBV9 and J usage is TRBJ2-1; 8 bases are shared with TRBD1. CDR1 and CDR2 (germline): SGDLS, YYNGEE. V dropped 0 bases and J dropped 2; count of bases not matched to a gene: 1. The CDR3 contains 15 residues. Here the CDR3 reads CASSVGRGPYNEQFF. The CDR3 bases are TGTGCCAGCAGCGTAGGCAGGGGGCCCTACAATGAGCAGTTCTTC.

V usage is TRBV9 and J usage is TRBJ2-2, with 7 bases identical to TRBD2. Losses at the gene ends were 4 bases for V and 5 bases for J; bases not matched to a gene: 8. From germline, CDR1 is SGDLS and CDR2 YYNGEE. CDR3 length: 15 amino acids. The CDR3, as DNA: TGTGCCAGCAGCCCCCGGACTAGTCATACCGGGGAGCTGTTTTTT. Translating it yields CASSPRTSHTGELFF.

This clone is a singleton in its sample. The gene calls are TRBV30 and TRBJ2-7; D is perhaps TRBD2 (6 bases). The CDR3 loop spans 14 amino acids. Germline V gene data show CDR1 as GTSNPN and CDR2 as SVGIG (reference sequence). V was clipped by 4 bases and J by 1 base, with 14 bases between them. The CDR3 DNA sequence: TGTGCCTGGAATGGACCGGGACTGTCCTACGAGCAGTACTTC. Translation gives CAWNGPGLSYEQYF. Together with reference TRBV30 and TRBJ2-7, the CDR3 gives the full variable domain: SQTIHQWPATLVQPVGSPLSLECTVEGTSNPNLYWYRQAAGRGLQLLFYSVGIGQISSEVPQNLSASRPQDRQFILSSKKLLLSDSGFYLCAWNGPGLSYEQYFGPGTRLTVT.

In its sample, this clone was seen once. This CDR3 reads CASSYVERGTSSSYNEQFF. CDR3 bases: TGTGCCAGCAGTTACGTCGAGCGGGGTACGTCCAGCTCCTACAATGAGCAGTTCTTC. This rearrangement joins TRBV6-2 or TRBV6-3 to TRBJ2-1, with 7 bases matching TRBD2. Germline lookup yields CDR1 MNHEY and CDR2 SVGEGT. The V gene end was trimmed by 2 bases and the J gene end by 0 bases; junction bases not matched to a gene: 13. The CDR3 runs to 19 residues.

The rearrangement links TRBV5-5 to TRBJ1-4, with TRBD1 matching over 8 bases. The ends lost 3 bases at V and 5 bases at J; junction bases unmatched: 6. Germline V lookup: CDR1 SGHKS, CDR2 YYEKEE (reference sequence). This CDR3 is built from 15 residues. The CDR3 reads CASSYDRGRNEKLFF. CDR3 nucleotide sequence: TGTGCCAGCAGCTACGACAGGGGAAGAAATGAAAAACTGTTTTTT. The variable domain in full, with the rest retrieved from reference TRBV5-5 and TRBJ1-4, is DAGVTQSPTHLIKTRGQQVTLRCSPISGHKSVSWYQQVLGQGPQFIFQYYEKEERGRGNFPDRFSARQFPNYSSELNVNALLLGDSALYLCASSYDRGRNEKLFFGSGTQLSVL.

This chain joins TRBV9 and TRBJ2-7; tentatively, D is TRBD1 (6 bases). Trimming took off 3 bases at V and 3 bases at J, with 16 bases between the two ends. Germline V CDR1 and CDR2: SGDLS, YYNGEE. There are 15 residues in the CDR3. The CDR3, as DNA: TGTGCCAGCAGCGGGTCAGGGGCCCTAGACTACGAGCAGTACTTC. Residues: CASSGSGALDYEQYF.

This sequence joins TRBV18 and TRBJ1-2; 10 positions match TRBD1. CDR1 and CDR2 (germline): KGHSH, LQKENI. V was pared by 5 bases and J by 8 bases, with 14 bases of the junction left unmatched. The CDR3 has 16 amino acids. The CDR3 nucleotides are TGTGCCAGCTCAGACACTCCGGGACAGGGGAAAAGGGGCTACACCTTC. Amino acids: CASSDTPGQGKRGYTF.

This chain uses TRBV7-3 with TRBJ2-2, with D uncertain. With 6 bases removed from V and 6 bases from J, the gap between germline ends came to 8 bases. Looked up from germline, CDR1 is SGHTA and CDR2 is FQGTGA. The CDR3 runs to 12 residues. The CDR3 DNA is TGTGCCAGCAGTCCAGACTCCGGGGAGCTGTTTTTT. Translated, it gives CASSPDSGELFF.

The chain combines TRBV9 with TRBJ1-3; D uncertain. The V end was cut by 4 bases, the J end by 4 bases, with 15 bases between. The CDR3 contains 15 residues. CDR1 SGDLS and CDR2 YYNGEE come from the germline V gene. This CDR3 reads CASSIRAGSGNTIYF. The CDR3 coding sequence is TGTGCCAGCAGCATAAGAGCGGGGTCAGGAAACACCATATATTTT.

J is TRBJ2-7 and V is TRBV5-1; 13 bases are a match to TRBD2. The CDR3 covers 22 residues. Germline values: CDR1 SGHRS, CDR2 YFSETQ. The trim removed 0 bases at V and 7 bases at J, leaving 25 bases unmatched. The CDR3 coding sequence is TGCGCCAGCAGCTTGGCGAATTCTGCAGGGGATCTACTAGCGGGAGGGCCGAGGGAGCAGTACTTC. It codes for CASSLANSAGDLLAGGPREQYF.

The V and J genes are TRBV30 and TRBJ2-5, with TRBD1 as a possible D gene (5 bases). The CDR3 length is 14 residues. The V gene lost 3 bases and the J gene lost 2 bases, with 13 bases spanning the gap. Per the germline V gene, CDR1 is GTSNPN and CDR2 is SVGIG (reference sequence). CDR3 in amino acids: CAWSRTGLQETQYF. CDR3 sequence (DNA): TGTGCCTGGAGCCGAACAGGATTGCAAGAGACCCAGTACTTC. The full variable domain, rest sourced from reference TRBV30 and TRBJ2-5, is SQTIHQWPATLVQPVGSPLSLECTVEGTSNPNLYWYRQAAGRGLQLLFYSVGIGQISSEVPQNLSASRPQDRQFILSSKKLLLSDSGFYLCAWSRTGLQETQYFGPGTRLLVL.

This chain joins TRBV6-5 and TRBJ1-2; 12 bases are a match to TRBD1. CDR3 length: 14 amino acids. V trimming: 10 bases; J trimming: 8 bases; junction bases outside the gene matches: 11. Germline V gives CDR1 MNHEY, CDR2 SVGAGI. CDR3 amino acids: CATNPGQGAGGYTF. CDR3 coding DNA: TGTGCCACAAATCCGGGACAGGGGGCCGGAGGCTACACCTTC.

V usage is TRBV27 and J usage is TRBJ1-2; 8 bases match TRBD1. Germline V gene sequence: CDR1 MNHEY, CDR2 SMNVEV (reference sequence). CDR3 length equals 13 residues. V shed 3 bases and J 7 bases; nucleotides not matched to a gene: 4. CDR3 loop: CASSFGQGGGYTF. Here the CDR3 DNA reads TGTGCCAGCAGTTTCGGACAGGGTGGTGGCTACACCTTC.

The CDR3, as DNA: TGTGCCACCAGTGATGCGCGGACAGGGGGGGACTATGGCTACACCTTC. Protein sequence: CATSDARTGGDYGYTF. V and J are TRBV24-1 and TRBJ1-2, with 10 bases identical to TRBD1. With V trimmed by 3 bases and J by 3 bases, 6 bases remained unmatched. CDR3 size: 16 residues. The V gene's germline CDR1 is KGHDR and CDR2 SFDVKD.